These 5 T cell receptor beta chains were sequenced from one sample in a study of CD8 T cells in ankylosing spondylitis. General study points: It appeared that ankylosing spondylitis blood was characterized by a TCR beta motif of several highly homologous variants.

For these receptors, no antigen is known. TCRdb independently ran MiXCR on the 5' RACE reads; one entry per CDR3 protein. The sample holds approximately 540,000 distinct CDR3 sequences; roughly 13% are singletons and the top ten take around 6.8%. Sequenced input: blood, either unsorted or a sorted T cell fraction (not recorded which). The receptors shown here come from a male donor with ankylosing spondylitis.

The J gene is TRBJ2-2, the V gene TRBV6-2 or TRBV6-3, with 7 bases identical to TRBD2. This CDR3 contains 14 residues. Germline CDR1 is MNHEY and CDR2 is SVGEGT. V shed 6 bases, J shed 5 bases, and the junction held 6 bases outside the gene matches. The CDR3 protein is CASSPGLTTGELFF. CDR3 nucleotide sequence: TGTGCCAGCAGCCCGGGACTAACAACCGGGGAGCTGTTTTTT.

V is TRBV10-3 and J is TRBJ2-7; TRBD1 is a possible D gene (6 bases). The CDR3 sequence is 21 residues long. V was pared by 0 bases and J by 0 bases, with 27 bases between. Germline assignment: CDR1 ENHRY and CDR2 SYGVKD. This chain's CDR3 is CAISESRVVGFRGSSSYEQYF. In nucleotides, the CDR3 is TGTGCCATCAGTGAGTCGAGGGTGGTAGGGTTCAGGGGATCGAGCTCCTACGAGCAGTACTTC.

In its sample, this clonotype was seen a few times. The rearrangement uses TRBV10-2 and TRBJ2-7, with TRBD2 as a possible D gene (5 bases). CDR1 is WSHSY, CDR2 SAAADI, per germline. V lost 2 bases to trimming and J lost 7 bases, with 12 bases between them. This CDR3 has 13 residues. The chain's CDR3 is CASSEVEVGEQYF. The CDR3 DNA reads as TGCGCCAGCAGTGAGGTGGAGGTTGGGGAGCAGTACTTC.

This clonotype was seen repeatedly, ten times or more. The chain links TRBV6-1 to TRBJ2-1, with D perhaps matching TRBD1 (6 bases). V dropped 4 bases and J dropped 6 bases, with 13 bases sitting between them. Germline V lookup: CDR1 MNHNS, CDR2 SASEGT. The CDR3 covers 14 residues. CDR3 coding DNA: TGTGCCAGCAGTGCACAGGGTTTCGGCAATGAGCAGTTCTTC. Translated, it gives CASSAQGFGNEQFF.

This chain connects TRBV10-3 to TRBJ1-2, with TRBD1 as a possible D gene (6 bases). CDR3 length: 16 amino acids. V was shortened by 6 bases and J by 1 base, with 18 bases between the two germline ends. Germline V lookup: CDR1 ENHRY, CDR2 SYGVKD. In nucleotides, the CDR3 is TGTGCCATCAGCAGGGCAGCAGGGACACTTAACTATGGCTACACCTTC. It yields the protein CAISRAAGTLNYGYTF.